The present T cell receptor beta chain was sequenced within a study of T cell clones after liver transplantation. This table comes from immunoSEQ multiplex PCR, and its TCRdb copy is limited to in-frame clones, with some not included. The table lists about 74,000 clones, under 90% of them singletons. This CDR3 region has 14 residues. The germline gives CDR1 SGHTA, CDR2 FQGNSA. The ends were cut back, 5 bases at V and 0 bases at J, with 11 bases in the middle. The J gene is TRBJ2-7, the V gene TRBV7-2; no reliable D call. Sequences were derived from CD4+ T cells from blood, sampled before liver transplant. The TCR comes from a human donor who received a liver transplant. CDR3 in DNA: TGTGCCAGCAGCCCCTTGGGATACTCCTACGAGCAGTACTTC. As protein: CASSPLGYSYEQYF.